The 18 T cell receptor beta chains given below trace back to one sample, sequenced in a study of T-cell reconstitution after alpha-beta-depleted transplantation in children. As it was prepared, the TCRbeta library received unique molecular identifiers. TCRdb used MiXCR to reprocess the PCR reads, holding one entry per CDR3 protein. The sample yields roughly 500,000 distinct CDR3 sequences, roughly 33% seen once. The input for sequencing was PBMCs from the stem cell graft donor, taken from the stem cell graft. The source is a human donor who donated a stem cell graft to a child with aplastic anemia.

This clonotype was observed a few times. The chain combines TRBV20-1 with TRBJ2-6; possibly TRBD1 for D (5 bases). This CDR3 has 14 residues. Trimming took 6 bases from V and 4 from J, leaving 13 bases between them. Germline V CDR1 and CDR2: DFQATT, SNEGSKA (reference sequence). The CDR3 sequence: CSAAPRAGANVLTF. CDR3 DNA: TGCAGTGCCGCTCCCAGGGCCGGGGCCAACGTCCTGACTTTC.

The rearrangement uses TRBV11-2 and TRBJ2-3; D might be TRBD2 (6 bases). The CDR3 spans 15 residues. CDR1 and CDR2 from the germline V gene are SGHAT and FQNNGV. V was pared by 3 bases and J by 5 bases, with 15 bases between. The CDR3 DNA is TGTGCCAGCAGCTTGGAAATTGGGGGAGGAGATACGCAGTATTTT. It codes for CASSLEIGGGDTQYF. Supplemented by reference TRBV11-2 and TRBJ2-3, the full variable domain reads EAGVAQSPRYKIIEKRQSVAFWCNPISGHATLYWYQQILGQGPKLLIQFQNNGVVDDSQLPKDRFSAERLKGVDSTLKIQPAKLEDSAVYLCASSLEIGGGDTQYFGPGTRLTVL.

The CDR3 nucleotides are TGTGCCAGCAGCTCCCGCCAAGGTCGGACAGATACGCAGTATTTT. It yields the protein CASSSRQGRTDTQYF. The chain recombines TRBV7-2 with TRBJ2-3; D gene ambiguous. Trimming cost V 4 bases and J 3 bases, with 14 bases left between them. Germline CDR1 SGHTA, CDR2 FQGNSA. The CDR3 contains 15 residues.

The V and J genes are TRBV4-2 and TRBJ1-3; perhaps TRBD1 as D (6 bases). This CDR3 is 16 amino acids long. Germline-derived CDR1 and CDR2 are LGHNA and YNFKEQ. V was trimmed by 2 bases and J by 0 bases, leaving 11 bases between them. CDR3 in amino acids: CASSQSGRGSGNTIYF. In DNA form, the CDR3 reads TGTGCCAGCAGCCAATCCGGCAGGGGCTCTGGAAACACCATATATTTT.

This clonotype showed up many times. This chain links TRBV20-1 with TRBJ2-1; no clear D gene. V was trimmed by 5 bases and J by 0 bases, leaving 11 bases between them. Germline CDR1 DFQATT, CDR2 SNEGSKA (reference sequence). The CDR3 consists of 14 residues. CDR3: CSAYRTLSYNEQFF. The CDR3, as DNA: TGCAGTGCTTACCGGACCCTCTCCTACAATGAGCAGTTCTTC.

The chain recombines TRBV6-2 or TRBV6-3 with TRBJ2-1, with 7 positions matching TRBD1. The trim removed 2 bases at V and 3 bases at J, leaving 4 bases unmatched. This CDR3 is built from 15 residues. The germline gives CDR1 MNHEY, CDR2 SVGEGT. CDR3 sequence (DNA): TGTGCCAGCAGTTACCGGGACAGCGACTACAATGAGCAGTTCTTC. Encoded protein: CASSYRDSDYNEQFF.

This clonotype was seen ten or more times. CDR3 in amino acids: CASLWGGTDQPQHF. The CDR3 coding sequence is TGTGCCAGCCTATGGGGAGGCACAGATCAGCCCCAGCATTTT. The J gene is TRBJ1-5, the V gene TRBV28; no firm D call. Trimming removed 8 bases at V and 5 bases at J, with 16 bases between. This CDR3 region has 14 residues. CDR1 is MDHEN, CDR2 SYDVKM, per germline.

The chain has TRBV2 and TRBJ1-5; D is ambiguous. Germline assignment: CDR1 SNHLY and CDR2 FYNNEI. Trimming stripped 7 bases from V and 0 bases from J, with 10 bases between. The CDR3 is 14 amino acids. The CDR3 sequence: CASNYEYSNQPQHF. The CDR3 bases are TGTGCCAGCAACTATGAGTATAGCAATCAGCCCCAGCATTTT.

This clonotype was observed a handful of times. V gene TRBV20-1 combines with J gene TRBJ2-7; the D gene is possibly TRBD2 (6 bases). From germline, CDR1 is DFQATT and CDR2 SNEGSKA (reference sequence). V was clipped by 3 bases and J by 1 base, with 10 bases between them. The CDR3 sequence is 13 residues long. CDR3 sequence (DNA): TGCAGTGCTAGGGGGGGTTTTTCCTACGAGCAGTACGTC. The encoded protein is CSARGGFSYEQYV.

This clonotype came up once. CDR3 sequence (DNA): TGTGCCAGCAGTTTATTTCTAGCCCTCTACAATGAGCAGTTCTTC. As protein: CASSLFLALYNEQFF. V gene TRBV27 combines with J gene TRBJ2-1, with D perhaps matching TRBD2 (5 bases). The CDR3 sequence is 15 residues long. V lost 1 base and J 3 bases, leaving 10 bases between the germline ends. Germline loops: CDR1 MNHEY, CDR2 SMNVEV (reference sequence).

The chain is built from TRBV10-3 and TRBJ2-1; no reliable D call. V was pared by 5 bases and J by 5 bases, with 10 bases between. This CDR3 is built from 13 residues. CDR1 and CDR2 (germline): ENHRY, SYGVKD. CDR3 in DNA: TGTGCCATCAGTAGGGCAGCAAACAATGAGCAGTTCTTC. This sequence encodes CAISRAANNEQFF.

Notes on this clonotype: The junction and the germline gene differ at one end; a read error may be behind it. The chain is built from TRBV18 and TRBJ1-4; no clear D. The CDR3 runs 15 residues. The germline CDR1 and CDR2 sequences are KGHSH and LQKENI. CDR3 nucleotides: TGTGCCAGCTCACCACCACCGGCAGCTAATGAAAAACTGTTTTTC. Residues: CASSPPPAANEKLFF.

This clonotype occurred a few times. This chain uses TRBV10-3 with TRBJ2-7, with D possibly matching TRBD2 (5 bases). Trimming shortened V by 6 bases and J by 6 bases, and 12 bases separated the two germline ends. Germline loops: CDR1 ENHRY, CDR2 SYGVKD. The CDR3 has 12 amino acids. CDR3 residues: CAISQGRAEQYV. CDR3 DNA: TGTGCCATCAGCCAAGGGCGGGCCGAGCAGTACGTC.

The chain employs TRBV20-1 and TRBJ2-2; D may be TRBD1 (5 bases). Germline loops: CDR1 DFQATT, CDR2 SNEGSKA (reference sequence). The V gene lost 0 bases and the J gene lost 5 bases, with 16 bases spanning the gap. CDR3 size: 16 residues. CDR3 sequence: CSARDRLRQLTGELFF. In nucleotides, the CDR3 is TGCAGTGCTAGAGATAGACTGCGACAGCTAACCGGGGAGCTGTTTTTT.

This clonotype came up a few times. J is TRBJ2-2 and V is TRBV5-1; possibly TRBD1 or TRBD2 for D (5 bases each). V gave up 10 bases and J gave up 0 bases, with 16 bases separating them. Looked up from germline, CDR1 is SGHRS and CDR2 is YFSETQ. This CDR3 has 15 residues. The CDR3 DNA is TGCGCCGTAGGGACCGGGACGGCGAACACCGGGGAGCTGTTTTTT. Amino acids: CAVGTGTANTGELFF.

The CDR3 nucleotides read TGTGCCAGCTCAACTAGCGGGAGGTACGAGCAGTACGTC. It encodes CASSTSGRYEQYV. The chain has TRBV18 and TRBJ2-7, with 12 positions matching TRBD2. V lost 5 bases and J lost 4; bases outside the gene matches: 0. CDR1 and CDR2 (germline): KGHSH, LQKENI. This CDR3 region has 13 residues.

The chain uses TRBV27 and TRBJ2-1, with TRBD2 identical over 11 bases. This CDR3 spans 15 amino acids. In germline, CDR1 is MNHEY, CDR2 SMNVEV (reference sequence). Germline trimming cut 2 bases from V and 12 bases from J; bases unmatched to any gene: 9. This CDR3 is CASSLVTSGNRRQFF. CDR3 nucleotides: TGTGCCAGCAGTTTAGTGACTAGCGGGAATCGAAGGCAGTTCTTC.

This clonotype has a single count. The rearrangement links TRBV30 to TRBJ1-1; 8 nucleotides match TRBD1. The CDR3 loop spans 14 amino acids. V dropped 0 bases and J dropped 5; count of bases not matched to a gene: 5. Germline loops: CDR1 GTSNPN, CDR2 SVGIG (reference sequence). The CDR3 DNA reads as TGTGCCTGGAGTGTAGGGACAGGTAAGACTGAAGCTTTCTTT. Translated, it gives CAWSVGTGKTEAFF.